This T cell receptor (beta chain) was profiled in a study of blood T cells in healthy people across ages. Findings of the study overall: Roughly linear age-related decline in beta diversity appeared, significant by age 40.

The V end lost 0 bases, the J end lost 2 bases, and 9 bases lay between the germline ends. The CDR3 extends over 14 amino acids. The germline CDR1 and CDR2 sequences are SGHRS and YFSETQ. This clonotype was counted at least ten times. Antigen unknown. Alongside a J-beta primer mix, a sample-barcoded 5' primer served in a second PCR lasting roughly 7 to 11 cycles. TCRdb analysed the 5' RACE reads with MiXCR anew, one entry per CDR3 protein. The sample includes roughly 680,000 distinct CDR3 sequences, 40% to 65% of them seen just once. Each sample gave at least 6 million isolated PBMCs. Sequencing used blood. The chain uses TRBV5-1 and TRBJ2-7, with D unclear. The TCR comes from a woman aged 80 or over in good health. The CDR3 loop reads CASSLGSHPYEQYF. The CDR3 region has the DNA TGCGCCAGCAGCTTGGGCAGCCACCCCTACGAGCAGTACTTC.